These 30 T cell receptor beta chains were sequenced from one sample in a study of CD8+CD57+ T cells in acquired aplastic anemia. CDR3 and TCR beta VDJ profiling relied on genomic DNA as the template. TCRdb itself ran the reads through MiXCR, one entry per CDR3 protein. The data show fewer than 200,000 distinct CDR3 sequences, with 50% to 75% seen just once and around 45% held by the top ten. Input material: sorted CD4+, CD8+, or CD8+CD57+ T cells (not recorded which) from PBMCs. The receptors derive from a human donor in good health.

This clonotype showed up just a few times. The rearrangement joins TRBV15 to TRBJ2-7, with 8 bases aligning to TRBD2. From germline, CDR1 is LNHNV and CDR2 YYDKDF (reference sequence). CDR3 size: 17 residues. After removal of 0 bases from V and 2 bases from J, the junction contained 9 bases not matched to a gene. CDR3 nucleotides: TGTGCCACCAGCAGAGATCGGGTGGCGGGGGGAACCTACGAGCAGTACTTC. Its translation is CATSRDRVAGGTYEQYF.

The chain is built from TRBV5-1 and TRBJ2-5; 7 bases match TRBD2. The length of the CDR3 is 16 residues. From germline, CDR1 is SGHRS and CDR2 YFSETQ. Unmatched junction bases numbered 13, after V lost 4 bases and J lost 4 bases. CDR3 sequence: CASSPGGGLARETQYF. The CDR3, as DNA: TGCGCCAGCAGCCCGGGAGGTGGGCTAGCGAGAGAGACCCAGTACTTC. Drawing the rest from reference TRBV5-1 and TRBJ2-5, the complete variable domain is KAGVTQTPRYLIKTRGQQVTLSCSPISGHRSVSWYQQTPGQGLQFLFEYFSETQRNKGNFPGRFSGRQFSNSRSEMNVSTLELGDSALYLCASSPGGGLARETQYFGPGTRLLVL.

This clonotype appeared a few times. This chain joins TRBV29-1 and TRBJ2-7; TRBD1 matches 10 bases. CDR3 length: 14 amino acids. Unmatched junction bases numbered 6, after V lost 6 bases and J lost 1 base. CDR1 SQVTM and CDR2 ANQGSEA come from the germline V gene. The CDR3 region is CSVRQGARSYEQYF. For the CDR3, the DNA is TGCAGCGTGCGACAGGGGGCGCGGTCCTACGAGCAGTACTTC.

A word on this clonotype: Since a much larger clone is just one base distant, this may be a read error. The chain couples TRBV9 to TRBJ1-1; TRBD1 might be the D (6 bases). Per germline, CDR1 SGDLS and CDR2 YYNGEE. The CDR3 is 15 residues long. Trimming left V 0 bases short and J 0 bases short, with 9 bases between. CDR3 region: CASSVEGGVNTEAFF. The CDR3 DNA reads as TGTGCCAGCAGCGTAGAGGGGGGGGTGAACACTGAAGCTTTCTTT.

This clonotype was detected only a few times. Relative to the germline gene, one junction end is altered; a read error may explain this. The chain links TRBV27 to TRBJ1-1; 9 bases are shared with TRBD1. Germline V gives CDR1 MNHEY, CDR2 SMNVEV (reference sequence). The CDR3 is 19 residues long. CDR3 nucleotide sequence: TGTGCCAGCATCGCCCGGGACAGGGAAGTAGGCCGGATGAACACTGATGCTTTCTTT. Encoded protein: CASIARDREVGRMNTDAFF.

Ten or more counts support this clonotype. The rearrangement uses TRBV6-2 or TRBV6-3 and TRBJ2-3; tentatively, D is TRBD1 or TRBD2 (5 bases each). The CDR3 extends over 13 amino acids. Germline V lookup: CDR1 MNHEY, CDR2 SVGEGT. V lost 8 bases and J lost 3, with 12 bases in between. In nucleotides, the CDR3 is TGTGCCAGCGGGGGTAGCGAAACAGATACGCAGTATTTT. Protein sequence: CASGGSETDTQYF.

CDR3 protein: CASSENGDQETQYF. The CDR3 DNA reads TGTGCCAGCAGTGAGAACGGGGATCAAGAGACCCAGTACTTC. The chain combines TRBV2 with TRBJ2-5, with a possible D match to TRBD2 (5 bases). The germline V gene encodes CDR1 SNHLY and CDR2 FYNNEI. The CDR3 is 14 residues long. The V and J ends lost 3 bases and 2 bases respectively, with 10 bases between them.

The V and J genes are TRBV5-1 and TRBJ1-2; D remains ambiguous. Germline lookup yields CDR1 SGHRS and CDR2 YFSETQ. Trimming cost V 4 bases and J 6 bases, with 13 bases left between them. This CDR3 contains 13 residues. The CDR3: CASSLGRSNGYTF. CDR3 DNA sequence: TGCGCCAGCAGCCTTGGCCGTTCCAATGGCTACACCTTC.

This CDR3 is CASRANEKLFF. In DNA form, the CDR3 reads TGTGCCAGCAGGGCCAATGAAAAACTGTTTTTT. The J gene is TRBJ1-4, the V gene TRBV2; D is uncertain. Trimming took off 6 bases at V and 5 bases at J, with 4 bases between the two ends. CDR1 and CDR2 from the germline V gene are SNHLY and FYNNEI. The CDR3 consists of 11 residues.

The J gene is TRBJ2-7, the V gene TRBV7-9, with D perhaps TRBD1 (6 bases). This CDR3 has 14 residues. Trimming cost V 6 bases and J 3 bases, with 15 bases left between them. Germline assignment: CDR1 SEHNR and CDR2 FQNEAQ (reference sequence). The DNA of the CDR3 is TGTGCCAGCAGACCCCGGGACACATACTACGAGCAGTACTTC. This gives the protein CASRPRDTYYEQYF.

This clonotype came up many times. The chain uses TRBV6-1 and TRBJ2-7; 11 bases fit TRBD1. The CDR3 contains 15 residues. V was clipped by 5 bases and J by 2 bases; unmatched bases: 5. Germline loops: CDR1 MNHNS, CDR2 SASEGT. The CDR3 region is CASSFGTGGTYEQYF. The DNA of the CDR3 is TGTGCCAGCAGTTTTGGGACAGGGGGAACCTACGAGCAGTACTTC.

This clonotype appeared once. The chain joins TRBV12-3 or TRBV12-4 to TRBJ2-5; 8 bases fit TRBD2. The CDR3 spans 14 residues. V lost 5 bases to trimming and J lost 4 bases; unmatched junction nucleotides: 6. The CDR3 sequence is CASSPGGERETQYF. In DNA form, the CDR3 reads TGTGCCAGCAGTCCCGGGGGGGAGCGAGAGACCCAGTACTTC.

This rearrangement joins TRBV5-4 to TRBJ1-6; TRBD1 is a possible D gene (5 bases). The germline gives CDR1 SGHNT, CDR2 YYREEE (reference sequence). V dropped 2 bases and J dropped 8 bases, with 14 bases sitting between them. The CDR3 is 15 residues long. CDR3 bases: TGTGCCAGCAGCTTTCCAGGGACGTGGGATTCACCCCTCCACTTT. Translating gives CASSFPGTWDSPLHF.

The genes are TRBV5-1 and TRBJ2-1, with no clear D. The CDR3 loop spans 15 amino acids. Per germline, CDR1 SGHRS and CDR2 YFSETQ. V lost 0 bases and J lost 8, with 15 bases in between. CDR3 in amino acids: CASSLVATPLHEQFF. The DNA of the CDR3 is TGCGCCAGCAGCTTGGTGGCTACCCCACTCCATGAGCAGTTCTTC.

In nucleotides, the CDR3 is TGTGCCAGTAGTTGGGTTTTCGGGGCGGACGAGCAGTACTTC. Translated, it gives CASSWVFGADEQYF. The J gene is TRBJ2-7, the V gene TRBV19, with D perhaps being TRBD1 or TRBD2 (5 bases each). Trimming removed 5 bases at V and 5 bases at J, with 16 bases between. Germline V gives CDR1 LNHDA, CDR2 SQIVND (reference sequence). The CDR3 is 14 amino acids.

The V and J genes are TRBV28 and TRBJ2-1; 7 bases agree with TRBD2. V lost 6 bases to trimming and J lost 8 bases; unmatched junction nucleotides: 16. The V gene's germline CDR1 is MDHEN and CDR2 SYDVKM. The length of the CDR3 is 16 residues. In DNA form, the CDR3 reads TGTGCCAGCAGACCACCTGTACTAGCGCCAGTCCATGAGCAGTTCTTC. Protein: CASRPPVLAPVHEQFF.

The chain is built from TRBV10-3 and TRBJ2-7; 9 positions match TRBD1. The CDR3 totals 15 residues. Germline trimming cut 10 bases from V and 2 bases from J; bases unmatched to any gene: 12. Germline V lookup: CDR1 ENHRY, CDR2 SYGVKD. The CDR3 reads CASREGQGKTYEQYF. The CDR3 DNA sequence: TGTGCCAGCAGGGAGGGACAGGGAAAGACCTACGAGCAGTACTTC.

To note about this clonotype: The junction and the germline gene differ at one end; a read error may be behind it. The V and J genes are TRBV11-2 and TRBJ1-2; D not resolved. CDR1 and CDR2 from the germline V gene are SGHAT and FQNNGV. There are 15 residues in the CDR3. CDR3 nucleotide sequence: TGCGCCAGCAGCCAAGATCGCGCCCCGGATAGTGGCTACACCTTC. It codes for CASSQDRAPDSGYTF.

This clonotype has a count of ten or more. The chain recombines TRBV14 with TRBJ2-7, with TRBD1 identical over 7 bases. The CDR3 sequence is 16 residues long. V was clipped by 0 bases and J by 3 bases; unmatched bases: 8. Germline assignment: CDR1 SGHDN and CDR2 FVKESK. This CDR3 reads CASSQDLTGRGYEQYF. For the CDR3, the DNA is TGTGCCAGCAGCCAAGACCTGACAGGGAGAGGCTACGAGCAGTACTTC.

The V call is TRBV24-1, the J call TRBJ2-6; the D gene is possibly TRBD1 (6 bases). The CDR3 has 15 amino acids. Germline V gene sequence: CDR1 KGHDR, CDR2 SFDVKD. V was clipped by 4 bases and J by 1 base, with 7 bases between them. The DNA of the CDR3 is TGTGCCACCAGTGAGACAGGATCTGGGGCCAACGTCCTGACTTTC. This sequence encodes CATSETGSGANVLTF.

The V call is TRBV7-9, the J call TRBJ1-2; 7 bases map to TRBD1. The junction had 7 bases not matched to a gene; V was cut back by 5 bases and J by 7 bases. CDR1 SEHNR and CDR2 FQNEAQ come from the germline V gene (reference sequence). This CDR3 contains 13 residues. CDR3 in DNA: TGTGCCAGCAGCCGCGACAGGGTCGGTGGCTACACCTTC. It yields the protein CASSRDRVGGYTF.

The chain is built from TRBV7-9 and TRBJ1-2; 7 bases are shared with TRBD1. Germline assignment: CDR1 SEHNR and CDR2 FQNEAQ (reference sequence). The trim removed 5 bases at V and 6 bases at J, leaving 6 bases unmatched. The CDR3 extends over 13 amino acids. Here the CDR3 reads CASSPRDRDGYTF. Here the CDR3 DNA reads TGTGCCAGCAGCCCCCGGGACAGAGATGGCTACACCTTC.

The chain couples TRBV10-1 to TRBJ2-5; perhaps TRBD2 as D (6 bases). The V gene lost 6 bases and the J gene lost 10 bases, with 21 bases spanning the gap. CDR3 size: 14 residues. Germline V gives CDR1 WNHNN, CDR2 SYGVQD (reference sequence). CDR3 nucleotides: TGCGCCAGCAGCTTCCGACCCCCACCGGGGGACCAGTACTTC. Protein: CASSFRPPPGDQYF.

The chain has TRBV24-1 and TRBJ2-1; no clear D. CDR1 and CDR2 from the germline V gene are KGHDR and SFDVKD. This CDR3 region has 11 residues. V gave up 5 bases and J gave up 6 bases, with 4 bases separating them. The CDR3 DNA reads TGTGCCACCAGTGTCAGCAATGAGCAGTTCTTC. It yields the protein CATSVSNEQFF.

The rearrangement uses TRBV5-8 and TRBJ1-4, with a possible D match to TRBD1 (6 bases). In germline, CDR1 is SGHTS, CDR2 YDEGEE. The CDR3 has 15 residues. With 2 bases removed from V and 8 bases from J, the gap between germline ends came to 16 bases. The CDR3 region is CASSLFVRGGEKLFF. In nucleotides, the CDR3 is TGTGCCAGCAGCTTATTCGTCAGGGGTGGGGAAAAACTGTTTTTT.

The sample holds a few counts of this clonotype. The chain couples TRBV6-5 to TRBJ1-3; D not resolved. V dropped 7 bases and J dropped 0 bases, with 22 bases sitting between them. The length of the CDR3 is 18 residues. Germline V CDR1 and CDR2: MNHEY, SVGAGI. CDR3 in amino acids: CASKKSQGSRLSGNTIYF. The CDR3 DNA sequence: TGTGCCAGCAAAAAGAGTCAAGGGTCCCGACTCTCTGGAAACACCATATATTTT.

This clonotype was seen a handful of times. The CDR3, as DNA: TGTGCCACCAGTGATTTGAACAGGGAGGAGACCCAGTACTTC. As protein: CATSDLNREETQYF. V and J are TRBV24-1 and TRBJ2-5; D may be TRBD1 (6 bases). This CDR3 has 14 residues. CDR1 KGHDR and CDR2 SFDVKD come from the germline V gene. V dropped 0 bases and J dropped 5 bases, with 9 bases sitting between them.

The sample holds a few counts of this clonotype. V and J are TRBV15 and TRBJ2-4; 9 bases are a match to TRBD1. Germline V gene lookup returns CDR1 LNHNV and CDR2 YYDKDF (reference sequence). The CDR3 covers 13 residues. Germline trimming cut 5 bases from V and 13 bases from J; bases unmatched to any gene: 9. The CDR3 region is CATSGGQGTLQYF. The CDR3 nucleotides are TGTGCCACCAGCGGTGGACAGGGGACTTTACAGTACTTC.

This clonotype turned up a few times. The chain couples TRBV20-1 to TRBJ2-7; D is possibly TRBD1 (6 bases). Trimming removed 0 bases at V and 3 bases at J, with 9 bases between. Germline V gene data show CDR1 as DFQATT and CDR2 as SNEGSKA (reference sequence). This CDR3 region has 13 residues. CDR3 bases: TGCAGTGCTAGAGATGGGGACATCTACGAGCAGTACTTC. Translation gives CSARDGDIYEQYF.

This clonotype was detected ten times or more. CDR3 sequence (DNA): TGTGCCAGCAGCCCAGGAGAGACCCAGTACTTC. Protein sequence: CASSPGETQYF. This rearrangement joins TRBV6-5 to TRBJ2-5; D gene uncertain. Germline CDR1 reads MNHEY; CDR2 reads SVGAGI. V was cut by 6 bases and J by 4 bases, with 6 bases left in between. This CDR3 is 11 amino acids long.